This is a list of T cell receptor beta chains from one sample in a study of T cells in Graves' hyperthyroidism and ophthalmopathy. TCRdb reprocessed the multiplex PCR reads via MiXCR and lists one record per CDR3 protein. The sample contains 400,000 to 500,000 distinct CDR3 sequences, around 15% of which appear only once. Sequences were obtained from blood. The receptor source for this set is a woman under 30 with Graves' hyperthyroidism. CDR3s include the opening cysteine and the closing phenylalanine or tryptophan. Fields, in order: clone size, J gene, D gene, V gene, CDR3 DNA, CDR3 protein. D genes are given only for firm matches. Clone size is not always given. Where it is, it says once, few, many or a class for expanded clones.

>few|TRBJ2-1|NA|TRBV19
TGTGCCAGTAGAGGGGCAGGAGCGACATACAATGAGCAGTTCTTC
CASRGAGATYNEQFF
>many|TRBJ1-3|NA|TRBV29-1
TGCAGCGTTGACTCCGGGCTTTTCCCCTCTGGAAACACCATATATTTT
CSVDSGLFPSGNTIYF
>NA|TRBJ1-4|TRBD1|TRBV6-1
TGTGCCAGCAGCATCGGGACAGGGACCCAAAAACTGTTTTTT
CASSIGTGTQKLFF
>NA|TRBJ2-1|TRBD2|TRBV7-8
TGTGCCAGCAGCGGGGGGACTAGCGGGATCAATGAGCAGTTCTTC
CASSGGTSGINEQFF
>many|TRBJ2-7|TRBD2|TRBV6-5
TGTGCCAGCAGTTACGAGCGGGGGACCTCCTACGAGCAGTACTTC
CASSYERGTSYEQYF
>NA|TRBJ1-3|NA|TRBV7-2
TGTGCCAGCAGCTCCTCTAGTTTTTCTGGAAACACCATATATTTT
CASSSSSFSGNTIYF
>few|TRBJ1-2|NA|TRBV30
TGTGCCTGGACCCCATCCCTTGATGGCTACACCTTC
CAWTPSLDGYTF
>NA|TRBJ1-2|NA|TRBV12-3/TRBV12-4
TGTGCCAGCAGTTTACGGAGGGCTGGCTGCACCTTC
CASSLRRAGCTF
>few|TRBJ1-1|NA|TRBV20-1
TGCAGTGCTAGAGAGACAGTTACTGAAGCTTTCTTT
CSARETVTEAFF
>few|TRBJ2-1|NA|TRBV7-3
TGTGCCAGCAGCCCCGGGACTTGGGGTGAGCAGTTCTTC
CASSPGTWGEQFF
>NA|TRBJ2-7|NA|TRBV9
TGTGCCAGCGACTCTCCCTCGCTCGAGCAGTACTTC
CASDSPSLEQYF
>many|TRBJ2-6|NA|TRBV6-1
TGTGCCAGCACCTCGACAGGCCTCTCTGGGGCCAACGTCCTGACTTTC
CASTSTGLSGANVLTF
>many|TRBJ1-2|NA|TRBV6-1
TGTGCCAGCAGGCCCTATACAGGGAACGACTATGGCTACACCTTC
CASRPYTGNDYGYTF
>many|TRBJ2-7|TRBD1|TRBV12-3/TRBV12-4
TGTGCCAGCAGGGGACAGGGGGCAATAAGCTCCTACGAGCAGTACTTC
CASRGQGAISSYEQYF
>few|TRBJ1-2|NA|TRBV19
TGTGCCAGTAGTACGACTCTGGGGGGAGGCTACACCTTC
CASSTTLGGGYTF